This T cell receptor beta chain was captured by sequencing in a study of cytomegalovirus exposure and HLA in healthy donors. The PCR ran on 60 Vbeta and 13 Jbeta primers. Assay: immunoSEQ multiplex PCR; the TCRdb copy retains only in-frame clones and omits some. Among 130,000 or so clones listed, about 80% were seen once. General study points: Available immune exposure information was restricted to CMV serostatus only.

Trimming pared 0 bases from V and 4 bases from J, leaving 10 bases between. The V gene's germline CDR1 is SGHDT and CDR2 YYEEEE. CDR3 length equals 15 residues. Note on this clone: Its antigen is unknown.

The clonotype was recovered from a woman between 40 and 50 years old in good health and CMV-seronegative. The chain carries TRBV5-6 and TRBJ2-2; no reliable D call. The sequenced sample consisted of PBMCs. The CDR3: CASSLGRLLTGELFF. The CDR3, as DNA: TGTGCCAGCAGCTTGGGGAGACTCCTCACCGGGGAGCTGTTTTTT.